A selection of T cell receptor beta chains follows, all from one sample in a study of Ad26.COV2.S vaccination and SARS-CoV-2 variants. Sequencing was performed with immunoSEQ multiplex PCR; in TCRdb, only in-frame clones are kept and a portion is missing. The sample has 350,000 to 500,000 clones, roughly 87% seen once. This specimen consisted of peripheral blood, obtained in a trial of Ad26.COV2.S vaccine versus placebo. The receptors derive from a person aged 18-60 years who received the Ad26.COV2.S COVID-19 vaccine or a placebo. The CDR3 runs from the conserved cysteine through the conserved F or W. The D gene is left open where the match is weak. Clone size is shown for a subset of rows, as once, few, many or a class of expanded clone.

>TRBJ2-5|NA|TRBV11-2|NA
TGTGCCAGCAGACAACTGCCGGATCTCGAGACCCAGTACTTC
CASRQLPDLETQYF
>TRBJ2-3|TRBD2|TRBV14|NA
TGTGCCAGCAGCCAAGGGGCTAGCGGGAGGAGCCCAGATACGCAGTATTTT
CASSQGASGRSPDTQYF
>TRBJ2-7|TRBD2|TRBV28|NA
TGTGCCAGCAGTTTAGGACTAGCGGGAGAATACGAGCAGTACTTC
CASSLGLAGEYEQYF
>TRBJ2-5|TRBD2|TRBV24-1|NA
TGTGCCACCAGTGAACGGACTAGTCAAGAACAAGAGACCCAGTACTTC
CATSERTSQEQETQYF
>TRBJ2-7|TRBD2|TRBV9|NA
TGTGCCAGCAGCGTAGGACTAGCGGCCTACGAGCAGTACTTC
CASSVGLAAYEQYF
>TRBJ2-5|NA|TRBV6-5|NA
TGTGCCAGCAGACAGGGAGAGACCCAGTACTTC
CASRQGETQYF
>TRBJ1-3|TRBD1|TRBV29-1|NA
TGCAGCGTTGAGACAGGGGGTAACGCGGGAAACACCATATATTTT
CSVETGGNAGNTIYF
>TRBJ2-7|TRBD2|TRBV6-1|NA
TGTGCCAGCAGTGAAGGGGCCGGGAGGACCTACGAGCAGTACTTC
CASSEGAGRTYEQYF
>TRBJ1-2|NA|TRBV7-3|once
TGTGCCAGCAGCTTAACCCCCCGAAGGACAGCGGGCTATGGCTACACCTTC
CASSLTPRRTAGYGYTF
>TRBJ2-3|TRBD1|TRBV19|NA
TGTGCCAGTAGTATAGTACAGGGGGCTAGGGGAAGCACAGATACGCAGTATTTT
CASSIVQGARGSTDTQYF
>TRBJ2-1|NA|TRBV19|once
TGTGCCAGTAAAGGGGACTCCTACAATGAGCAGTTCTTC
CASKGDSYNEQFF
>TRBJ1-1|NA|TRBV30|NA
TGTGCCTGGAGAGACAGTTTTAACACTGAAGCTTTCTTT
CAWRDSFNTEAFF
>TRBJ1-1|NA|TRBV19|once
TGTGCCAGTACCGTCGGAGGGATAGGAGAAGCTTTCTTT
CASTVGGIGEAFF
>TRBJ2-7|NA|TRBV27|once
TGTGCCAGCAGTTTATCGGGGGAGGACAGCGCCTACGAGCAGTACTTC
CASSLSGEDSAYEQYF
>TRBJ2-5|TRBD2|TRBV19|NA
TGTGCCAGTAGTATACCAACTGGACTAGCGGGAGTTGAGACCCAGTACTTC
CASSIPTGLAGVETQYF
>TRBJ2-3|TRBD2|TRBV15|NA
TGTGCCACCAGCAGAATGCTAGCGGGAGTGACAGATACGCAGTATTTT
CATSRMLAGVTDTQYF
>TRBJ2-2|TRBD2|TRBV7-8|NA
TGTGCCAGCAGCCCGGGAGGGCCGAACACCGGGGAGCTGTTTTTT
CASSPGGPNTGELFF
>TRBJ2-7|NA|TRBV3-1/TRBV3-2|NA
TGTGCCAGCAGCCAAGGGTCGGTCAGCTACGAGCAGTACTTC
CASSQGSVSYEQYF
>TRBJ2-1|NA|TRBV6-1|few
TGTGCCAGCAGTGAAGGTGAGGGGCCCAGGAACAATGAGCAGTTCTTC
CASSEGEGPRNNEQFF
>TRBJ2-5|NA|TRBV10-3|NA
TGTGCCATCAGTGAGGACAGGCAAGAGACCCAGTACTTC
CAISEDRQETQYF
>TRBJ1-1|NA|TRBV7-3|NA
TGTGCCAGCAGCTTGACAGGGAACACTGAAGCTTTCTTT
CASSLTGNTEAFF
>TRBJ2-4|NA|TRBV7-2|NA
TGTGCCAGCAGCTTCGATGAGGGCATTCAGTACTTC
CASSFDEGIQYF
>TRBJ2-3|TRBD2|TRBV30|NA
TGTGCCTGGAGTATCAAGCGGGAGCAGACAGATACGCAGTATTTT
CAWSIKREQTDTQYF
>TRBJ1-5|NA|TRBV28|NA
TGTGCCAGCAGTCCGGCGGGGGGGAGGAGGCCCCAGCATTTT
CASSPAGGRRPQHF
>TRBJ2-7|TRBD1|TRBV10-3|NA
TGTGCCATCAGTGAGGTAGGACAGGCGACCTACGAGCAGTACTTC
CAISEVGQATYEQYF
>TRBJ2-5|TRBD2|TRBV28|NA
TGTGCCAGCAGCCTCTCCAGGCGGGAGAAAGAGACCCAGTACTTC
CASSLSRREKETQYF
>TRBJ2-1|NA|TRBV14|NA
TGTGCCAGCAGCCCCCGTGGAAAGGGATACAATGAGCAGTTCTTC
CASSPRGKGYNEQFF
>TRBJ2-7|NA|TRBV28|NA
TGTGCCAGCAGCGGGGGGGTTTTAGGACAGGGCTACGAGCAGTACTTC
CASSGGVLGQGYEQYF
>TRBJ2-5|TRBD2|TRBV27|NA
TGTGCCAGCAGTTATTCCAAGCGGGAGGGTGGGACCCAGTACTTC
CASSYSKREGGTQYF
>TRBJ1-3|TRBD1|TRBV5-8|NA
TGTGCCAGCAGCCTTACAGGGGGCACTGGAAACACCATATATTTT
CASSLTGGTGNTIYF
>TRBJ1-4|TRBD1|TRBV5-4|NA
TGTGCCAGCAGCTCCCGGGACAGCCTAAATGAAAAACTGTTTTTT
CASSSRDSLNEKLFF
>TRBJ2-7|TRBD2|TRBV28|NA
TGTGCCAGCAGTTTAGTCGGGACTAGCGGGTTGCTCTACGAGCAGTACTTC
CASSLVGTSGLLYEQYF
>TRBJ2-7|NA|TRBV28|NA
TGTGCCAGCAGTTTTGGGGGTTCCGGTGAGCAGTACTTC
CASSFGGSGEQYF
>TRBJ2-1|TRBD1|TRBV6-5|NA
TGTGCCAGCAGGGACAGGGAGTTGGCCTACAATGAGCAGTTCTTC
CASRDRELAYNEQFF
>TRBJ1-6|NA|TRBV21-1|NA
TGTGCCAGCAGCAAATACATGTGGGACCGAGGGGATAATTCACCCCTCCACTTT
CASSKYMWDRGDNSPLHF
>TRBJ2-7|TRBD2|TRBV4-1|NA
TGCGCCAGCAGCATGGGAGGGAGCTACGAGCAGTACTTC
CASSMGGSYEQYF
>TRBJ2-5|NA|TRBV15|NA
TGTGCCACCAGCAGGGACACTGAGACCCAGTACTTC
CATSRDTETQYF
>TRBJ1-5|NA|TRBV27|NA
TGTGCCAGCAGTCCTGGGACACCCACGGCCGGCTATCAGCCCCAGCATTTT
CASSPGTPTAGYQPQHF
>TRBJ2-2|TRBD2|TRBV5-4|NA
TGTGCCAGCAGCCCCCGTCCTAGCGGGGGCCCGAACACCGGGGAGCTGTTTTTT
CASSPRPSGGPNTGELFF
>TRBJ1-5|NA|TRBV29-1|NA
TGCAGCGTCACCAATCAGCCCCAGCATTTT
CSVTNQPQHF
>TRBJ2-7|TRBD2|TRBV10-3|once
TGTGCCATCAGCCGACTAGCGGAGACCTCCTACGAGCAGTACTTC
CAISRLAETSYEQYF
>TRBJ1-5|NA|TRBV27|NA
TGTGCCAGCAGTTCTAGTGGGCCCGGTTGGAATCAGCCCCAGCATTTT
CASSSSGPGWNQPQHF
>TRBJ2-2|NA|TRBV5-1|NA
TGCGCCAGCAGCTTGGGACTAGGGCAGACCGGGGAGCTGTTTTTT
CASSLGLGQTGELFF
>TRBJ2-7|NA|TRBV20-1|NA
TGCAGTGTATGGGACTCCTACGAGCAGTACTTC
CSVWDSYEQYF
>TRBJ2-7|NA|TRBV7-3|NA
TGTGCCAGCAGCTTCTTGGGGGGAGGCGAGCAGTACTTC
CASSFLGGGEQYF
>TRBJ2-7|TRBD2|TRBV27|NA
TGTGCCAGCACGACTAGCGGGAGACCCCACGAGCAGTACTTC
CASTTSGRPHEQYF
>TRBJ2-7|NA|TRBV5-5|NA
TGTGCCAGCAGCTTGGGAGAGGGGCGGAGCTCCTACGAGCAGTACTTC
CASSLGEGRSSYEQYF
>TRBJ1-1|NA|TRBV28|NA
TGTGCCAGCAGTTACAGCCCCGGTTGGAACACTGAAGCTTTCTTT
CASSYSPGWNTEAFF
>TRBJ2-3|NA|TRBV19|NA
TGTGCCAGTAGTGATCCCAAGAGGGGCACAGATACGCAGTATTTT
CASSDPKRGTDTQYF
>TRBJ1-3|TRBD1|TRBV7-9|NA
TGTGCCAGCAGGCCAACCGGGACAGTACACACCATATATTTT
CASRPTGTVHTIYF
>TRBJ2-5|NA|TRBV29-1|NA
TGCAGCGTTGAAGATCTAGTGCGGGAGACCCAGTACTTC
CSVEDLVRETQYF
>TRBJ1-5|NA|TRBV6-4|NA
TGTGCCAGCAGTGTCGGAGATGGGAATCAGCCCCAGCATTTT
CASSVGDGNQPQHF
>TRBJ2-5|NA|TRBV6-5|NA
TGTGCCAGCAGTCTGCGTCAAGAGACCCAGTACTTC
CASSLRQETQYF
>TRBJ2-3|TRBD2|TRBV6-4|NA
TGTGCCAGCAGTCAGACTAGCGGGGGCACAGATACGCAGTATTTT
CASSQTSGGTDTQYF
>TRBJ2-7|TRBD1|TRBV29-1|NA
TGCAGCGTTGGCGACAGGGGACGCGAGCAGTACTTC
CSVGDRGREQYF
>TRBJ1-3|NA|TRBV19|few
TGTGCCAGTAGTATGAAAGGCGCCGCACTCTCTGGAAACACCATATATTTT
CASSMKGAALSGNTIYF
>TRBJ1-3|TRBD1|TRBV2|NA
TGTGCCAGCAGTGAAACTGGACAGGGCTACACCATATATTTT
CASSETGQGYTIYF